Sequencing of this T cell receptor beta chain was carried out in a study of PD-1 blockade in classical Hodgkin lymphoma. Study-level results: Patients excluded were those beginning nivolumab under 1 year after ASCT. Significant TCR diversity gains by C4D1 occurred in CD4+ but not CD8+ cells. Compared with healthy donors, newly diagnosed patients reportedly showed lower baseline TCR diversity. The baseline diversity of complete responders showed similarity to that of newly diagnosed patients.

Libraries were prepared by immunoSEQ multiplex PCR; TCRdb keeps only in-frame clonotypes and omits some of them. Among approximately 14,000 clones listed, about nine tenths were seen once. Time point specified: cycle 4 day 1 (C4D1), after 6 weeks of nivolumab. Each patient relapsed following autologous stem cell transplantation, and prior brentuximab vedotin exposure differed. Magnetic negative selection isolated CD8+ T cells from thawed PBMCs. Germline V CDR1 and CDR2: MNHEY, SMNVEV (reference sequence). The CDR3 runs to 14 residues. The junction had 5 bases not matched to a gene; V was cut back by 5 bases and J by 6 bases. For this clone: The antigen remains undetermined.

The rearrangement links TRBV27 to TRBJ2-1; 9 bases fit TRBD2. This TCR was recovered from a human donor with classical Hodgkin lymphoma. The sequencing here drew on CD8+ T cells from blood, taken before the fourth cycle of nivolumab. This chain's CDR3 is CASSKGTSLNEQFF. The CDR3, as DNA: TGTGCCAGCAGTAAAGGGACTAGCCTCAATGAGCAGTTCTTC.